A selection of T cell receptor beta chains follows, all from one sample in a study of blood T cell repertoires in COVID-19. Here immunoSEQ multiplex PCR was the method, and the copy in TCRdb shows in-frame clones only, minus some. The sample has some 45,000 clones, about 85% seen once; the top ten hold 30% to 35%. The sequenced sample consisted of peripheral blood. The receptors here all came from a woman aged 80 or over with acute or convalescent COVID-19. The CDR3 runs from the conserved cysteine through the conserved F or W. A D gene is named only where the DNA matches it firmly. The listing skips clone size in some rows; elsewhere it reads once, few, many or a size class.

TRBV18	TRBD2	15	TRBJ2-7	NA	TGTGCCAGCTCCCCTACTAGCGGGAGTATCTACGAGCAGTACTTC	CASSPTSGSIYEQYF
TRBV9	NA	15	TRBJ2-7	NA	TGTGCCAGCAGCGTAGGGGGCCAAAACTCCTACGAGCAGTACTTC	CASSVGGQNSYEQYF
TRBV18	NA	16	TRBJ1-5	NA	TGTGCCAGCTCACCAAGTTCCGGGAGAAGCAATCAGTCCCAGCATTTT	CASSPSSGRSNQSQHF
TRBV19	NA	14	TRBJ1-2	NA	TGTGCCAGTAGTATAGGGACAGAGCTATATGGCTACACCTTC	CASSIGTELYGYTF
TRBV19	NA	15	TRBJ2-4	NA	TGTGCCAGTAGTATAGTTACAGGAACCAAAAACATTCAGTACTTC	CASSIVTGTKNIQYF
TRBV18	TRBD1	13	TRBJ1-5	once	TGTGCCAGCTCCCTAAAACAGGGGACGCCCCAGCATTTT	CASSLKQGTPQHF
TRBV28	TRBD1	14	TRBJ1-2	NA	TGTGCCAGCAGTAAACACACAGGGGCGGGTGGCTACACCTTC	CASSKHTGAGGYTF
TRBV30	TRBD2	19	TRBJ2-1	NA	TGTGCCTGGAGTGTTAGGGGACTAGCGGGAGTCGGCGCCTACAATGAGCAGTTCTTC	CAWSVRGLAGVGAYNEQFF
TRBV3-1/TRBV3-2	NA	14	TRBJ2-2	NA	TGTGCCAGCAGCCAGCGAGGTGGGACCGGGGAGCTGTTTTTT	CASSQRGGTGELFF
TRBV5-1	NA	14	TRBJ2-3	NA	TGCGCCAGCTCGGGACTCGCTGGCACAGATACGCAGTATTTT	CASSGLAGTDTQYF
TRBV7-9	NA	15	TRBJ2-2	few	TGTGCCAGCAGCCCCCGACTAGTTGGATCCGGGGAGCTGTTTTTT	CASSPRLVGSGELFF
TRBV7-2	TRBD1	14	TRBJ1-5	NA	TGTGCCAGCAGCTCGGGACAGGGTATTCAGCCCCAGCATTTT	CASSSGQGIQPQHF
TRBV30	NA	15	TRBJ2-1	NA	TGTGCCTGGAGTTCGTTTCTAAGTTCCGGCAATGAGCAGTTCTTC	CAWSSFLSSGNEQFF
TRBV5-6	TRBD1	14	TRBJ1-2	few	TGTGCCAGCAGCTTGACAGGGGGAGGCTATGGCTACACCTTC	CASSLTGGGYGYTF
TRBV12-3/TRBV12-4	NA	13	TRBJ1-1	NA	TGTGCCAGCAGTTTGGGGCAGGGGAGCCCAGCTTTCTTT	CASSLGQGSPAFF
TRBV18	NA	11	TRBJ2-3	few	TGTGCCAGCTCTCCTTCAGATACGCAGTATTTT	CASSPSDTQYF
TRBV5-1	NA	15	TRBJ2-5	NA	TGCGCCAGCAGCTTACAGGGCCAAGCTACGGAGACCCAGTACTTC	CASSLQGQATETQYF
TRBV28	NA	15	TRBJ2-7	NA	TGTGCCAGCAGTTTAGCGGGGGCCCTCTCCTACGAGCAGTACTTC	CASSLAGALSYEQYF
TRBV2	TRBD1	15	TRBJ1-5	NA	TGTGCCAGCTGTAAGGGGACAGGGGGCAATCAGCCCCAGCATTTT	CASCKGTGGNQPQHF
TRBV6-1	NA	14	TRBJ1-5	NA	TGTGCCAGCAGTGACGGAGGGGGCAATCAGCCCCAGCATTTT	CASSDGGGNQPQHF
TRBV19	NA	16	TRBJ1-5	NA	TGTGCCAGTAGGGCCGGGACATATTATAGCAATCAGCCCCAGCATTTT	CASRAGTYYSNQPQHF
TRBV6-5	NA	14	TRBJ1-2	NA	TGTGCCAGCAGTAACTCGCATTGGAGCTATGGCTACACCTTC	CASSNSHWSYGYTF
TRBV7-2	NA	15	TRBJ2-3	NA	TGTGCCAGCACCGCGGGGGCTAGCGGCACAGATACGCAGTATTTT	CASTAGASGTDTQYF
TRBV18	TRBD2	14	TRBJ2-1	NA	TGTGCCAGCTCACCAAGTAGGGAGGGAAGTGAGCAGTTCTTC	CASSPSREGSEQFF
TRBV5-1	TRBD2	14	TRBJ2-2	NA	TGCGCCAGCAGCCAGGAGCGGGAGCCCGGGGAGCTGTTTTTT	CASSQEREPGELFF
TRBV5-5	TRBD1	15	TRBJ1-5	few	TGTGCCAGCAGCTTAGAGGCGACAGGGGCCCAGCCCCAGCATTTT	CASSLEATGAQPQHF